This TCR beta chain was sequenced during a study of T cell responses to AZD1222 COVID-19 vaccine. Findings of the study overall: Unmutated variant regions are reportedly targeted by nearly half of spike-specific TCRs. The breadth and depth of Spike-specific TCRs increased once two AZD1222 doses had been given.

Comments on this clone: Its antigen is currently unknown.

The repertoire was sequenced with immunoSEQ multiplex PCR; TCRdb's copy has only in-frame clones and lacks some. The table records approximately 170,000 clones, approximately 94% of them present only once. J was trimmed by 7 bases and V by 2 bases; bases with no gene match: 5. Germline loops: CDR1 MNHGY, CDR2 SAAAGT. The CDR3 sequence is 13 residues long. The TCR comes from an adult who received the AZD1222 COVID-19 vaccine. The sequences come from peripheral blood, collected 28 days after the second AZD1222 dose. The chain uses TRBV6-8 and TRBJ2-7, with 7 nucleotides matching TRBD2. The CDR3 coding sequence is TGTGCCAGCAGTTACCCGCTAGCGGAAGAGCAGTACTTC. It is translated as CASSYPLAEEQYF.